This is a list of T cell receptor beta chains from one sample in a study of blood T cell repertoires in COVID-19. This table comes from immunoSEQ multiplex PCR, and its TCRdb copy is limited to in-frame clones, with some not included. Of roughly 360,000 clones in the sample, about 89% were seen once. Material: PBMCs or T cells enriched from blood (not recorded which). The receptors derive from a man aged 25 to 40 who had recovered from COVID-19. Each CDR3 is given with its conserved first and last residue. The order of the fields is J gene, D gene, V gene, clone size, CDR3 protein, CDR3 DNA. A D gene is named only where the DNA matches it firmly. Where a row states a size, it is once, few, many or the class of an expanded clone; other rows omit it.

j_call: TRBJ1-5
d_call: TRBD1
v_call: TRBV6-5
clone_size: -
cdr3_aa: CASRGTGPQPQHF
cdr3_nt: TGTGCCAGCAGGGGGACAGGGCCTCAGCCCCAGCATTTT

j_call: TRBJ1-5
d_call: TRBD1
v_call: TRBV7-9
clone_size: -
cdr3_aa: CASSLAGTDNQPQHF
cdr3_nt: TGTGCCAGCAGTTTAGCCGGGACAGATAATCAGCCCCAGCATTTT

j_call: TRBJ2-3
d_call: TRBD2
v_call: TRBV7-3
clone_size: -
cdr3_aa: CASSPSGGEDTQYF
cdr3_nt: TGTGCCAGCAGCCCCTCGGGGGGGGAAGATACGCAGTATTTT

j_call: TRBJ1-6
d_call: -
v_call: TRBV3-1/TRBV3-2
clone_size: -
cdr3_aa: CASSQEGATGLSPLHF
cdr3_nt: TGTGCCAGCAGCCAAGAGGGGGCGACAGGTCTATCACCCCTCCACTTT

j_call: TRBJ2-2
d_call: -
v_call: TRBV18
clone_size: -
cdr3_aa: CASSPLGAGRTGELFF
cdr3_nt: TGTGCCAGCTCACCTCTAGGGGCAGGGCGCACCGGGGAGCTGTTTTTT

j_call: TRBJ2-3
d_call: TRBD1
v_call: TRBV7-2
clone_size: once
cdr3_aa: CASSLRDLQGHTQYF
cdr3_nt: TGTGCCAGCAGCTTACGAGACCTACAGGGGCATACGCAGTATTTT

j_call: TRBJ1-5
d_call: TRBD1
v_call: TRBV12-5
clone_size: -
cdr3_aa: CASGDGQGDSNQPQHF
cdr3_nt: TGTGCTAGTGGGGATGGACAGGGAGATAGCAATCAGCCCCAGCATTTT

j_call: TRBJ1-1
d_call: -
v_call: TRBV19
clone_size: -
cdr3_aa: CASIGSGGWGATEAFF
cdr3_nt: TGTGCCAGTATTGGGAGCGGGGGTTGGGGGGCCACTGAAGCTTTCTTT

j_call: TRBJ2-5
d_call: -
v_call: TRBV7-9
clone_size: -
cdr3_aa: CASSAGSQETQYF
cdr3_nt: TGTGCCAGCAGCGCCGGTTCCCAAGAGACCCAGTACTTC

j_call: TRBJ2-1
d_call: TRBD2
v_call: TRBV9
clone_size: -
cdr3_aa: CASSAGGGTSGGNEQFF
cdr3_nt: TGTGCCAGCAGCGCGGGGGGCGGGACTAGCGGAGGAAATGAGCAGTTCTTC

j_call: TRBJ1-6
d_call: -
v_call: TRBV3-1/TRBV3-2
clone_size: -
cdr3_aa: CASSRQVPYNSPLHF
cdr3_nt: TGTGCCAGCAGCCGACAGGTGCCCTATAATTCACCCCTCCACTTT

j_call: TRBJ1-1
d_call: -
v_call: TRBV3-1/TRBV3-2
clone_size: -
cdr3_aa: CASSQATEAFF
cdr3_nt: TGTGCCAGCAGCCAGGCTACTGAAGCTTTCTTT

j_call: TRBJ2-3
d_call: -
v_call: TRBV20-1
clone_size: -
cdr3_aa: CSRGNTDTQYF
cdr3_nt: TGCAGCCGGGGGAACACAGATACGCAGTATTTT

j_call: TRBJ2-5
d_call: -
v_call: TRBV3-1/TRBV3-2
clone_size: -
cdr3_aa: CASSQVTAKETQYF
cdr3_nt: TGTGCCAGCAGCCAAGTGACAGCCAAAGAGACCCAGTACTTC

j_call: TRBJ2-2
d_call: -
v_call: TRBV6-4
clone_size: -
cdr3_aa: CASSSQGGTGELFF
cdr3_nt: TGTGCCAGCAGTAGTCAGGGAGGCACCGGGGAGCTGTTTTTT

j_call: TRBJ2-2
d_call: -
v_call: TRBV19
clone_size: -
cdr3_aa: CASSMSPNTGELFF
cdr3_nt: TGTGCCAGTAGTATGTCCCCAAACACCGGGGAGCTGTTTTTT

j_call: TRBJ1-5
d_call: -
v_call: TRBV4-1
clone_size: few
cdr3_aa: CASSQGGFWGPKGVHQPQHF
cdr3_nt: TGCGCCAGCAGCCAAGGCGGGTTCTGGGGTCCCAAGGGGGTCCATCAGCCCCAGCATTTT

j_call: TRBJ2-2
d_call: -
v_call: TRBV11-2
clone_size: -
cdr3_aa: CASSSGRWEANTGELFF
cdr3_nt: TGTGCCAGCAGCTCAGGGAGGTGGGAGGCGAACACCGGGGAGCTGTTTTTT

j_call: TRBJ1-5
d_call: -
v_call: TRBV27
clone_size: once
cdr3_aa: CASSLMAASNQPQHF
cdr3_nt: TGTGCCAGCAGTTTAATGGCGGCCTCCAATCAGCCCCAGCATTTT

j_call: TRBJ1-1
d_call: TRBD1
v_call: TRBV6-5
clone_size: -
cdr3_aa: CASRSQGDTEAFF
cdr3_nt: TGTGCCAGCAGATCCCAGGGGGACACTGAAGCTTTCTTT

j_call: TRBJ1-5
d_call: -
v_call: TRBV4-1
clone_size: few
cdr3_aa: CASSQEGGNQPQHF
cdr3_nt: TGCGCCAGCAGCCAAGAAGGGGGTAATCAGCCCCAGCATTTT

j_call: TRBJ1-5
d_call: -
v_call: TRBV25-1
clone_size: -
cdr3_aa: CASSSSWVGGTEQPQHF
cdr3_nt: TGTGCCAGCAGTTCGTCTTGGGTAGGAGGGACTGAGCAGCCCCAGCATTTT

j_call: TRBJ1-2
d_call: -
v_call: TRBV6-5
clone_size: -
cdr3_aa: CASSRDRGKGYTF
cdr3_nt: TGTGCCAGTTCCCGAGACCGGGGAAAAGGCTACACCTTC

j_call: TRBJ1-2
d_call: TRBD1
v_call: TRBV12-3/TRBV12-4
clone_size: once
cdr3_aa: CASSRQGGYGYTF
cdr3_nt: TGTGCCAGCAGTAGACAGGGGGGCTATGGCTACACCTTC

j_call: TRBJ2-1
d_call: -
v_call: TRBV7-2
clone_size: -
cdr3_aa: CASSLAGADNEQFF
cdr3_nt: TGTGCCAGCAGCTTAGCAGGGGCGGACAATGAGCAGTTCTTC

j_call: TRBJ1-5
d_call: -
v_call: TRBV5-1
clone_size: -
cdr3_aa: CASSPSGFDQPQHF
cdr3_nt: TGCGCCAGCAGCCCGTCAGGGTTTGATCAGCCCCAGCATTTT

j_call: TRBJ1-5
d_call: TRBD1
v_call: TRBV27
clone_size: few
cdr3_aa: CASSSRPDRDNQPQHF
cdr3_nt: TGTGCCAGCAGTTCCCGACCAGACAGGGATAATCAGCCCCAGCATTTT

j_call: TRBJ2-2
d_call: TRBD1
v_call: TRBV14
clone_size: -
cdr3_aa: CASSPGQGPGELFF
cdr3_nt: TGTGCCAGCAGCCCCGGACAGGGCCCCGGGGAGCTGTTTTTT

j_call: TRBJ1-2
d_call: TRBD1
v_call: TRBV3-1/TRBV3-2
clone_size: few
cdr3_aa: CASADRQGAESYGYTF
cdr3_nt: TGTGCCAGCGCAGATCGCCAGGGGGCCGAAAGCTATGGCTACACCTTC

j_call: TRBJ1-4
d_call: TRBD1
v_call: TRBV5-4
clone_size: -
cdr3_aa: CASSQQTGGNEKLFF
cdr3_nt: TGTGCCAGCAGCCAACAGACAGGGGGTAATGAAAAACTGTTTTTT

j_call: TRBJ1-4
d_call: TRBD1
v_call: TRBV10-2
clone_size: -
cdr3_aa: CASSPGTGILTNEKLFF
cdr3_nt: TGCGCCAGCAGTCCCGGGACAGGAATTCTAACTAATGAAAAACTGTTTTTT

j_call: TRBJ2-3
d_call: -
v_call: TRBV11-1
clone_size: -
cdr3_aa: CASASKSTDTQYF
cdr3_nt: TGTGCCAGCGCCTCTAAAAGCACAGATACGCAGTATTTT

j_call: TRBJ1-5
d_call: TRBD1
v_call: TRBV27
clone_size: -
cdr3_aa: CASSTGVGNQPQHF
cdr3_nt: TGTGCCAGCAGCACAGGGGTTGGGAATCAGCCCCAGCATTTT

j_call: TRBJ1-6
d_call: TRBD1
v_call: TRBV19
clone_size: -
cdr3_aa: CASSIGRGQLSPLHF
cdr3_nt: TGTGCCAGTAGTATCGGTAGGGGGCAACTTTCACCCCTCCACTTT

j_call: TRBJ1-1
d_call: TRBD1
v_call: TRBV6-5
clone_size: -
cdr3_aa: CASRGQGFDTEAFF
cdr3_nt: TGTGCCAGCAGGGGACAGGGCTTTGACACTGAAGCTTTCTTT

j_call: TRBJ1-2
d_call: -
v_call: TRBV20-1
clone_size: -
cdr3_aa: CSARGAHGYTF
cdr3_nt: TGCAGTGCTAGAGGGGCACATGGCTACACCTTC

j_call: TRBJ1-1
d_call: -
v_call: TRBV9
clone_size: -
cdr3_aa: CASSVRDMNTEAFF
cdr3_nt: TGTGCCAGCAGCGTTCGGGACATGAACACTGAAGCTTTCTTT

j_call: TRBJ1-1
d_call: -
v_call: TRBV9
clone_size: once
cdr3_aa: CASSVGGNGEAFF
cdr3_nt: TGTGCCAGCAGCGTAGGAGGGAACGGTGAAGCTTTCTTT

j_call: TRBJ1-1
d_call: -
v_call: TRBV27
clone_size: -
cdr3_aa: CASSPNTEAFF
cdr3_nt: TGTGCCAGCAGTCCAAACACTGAAGCTTTCTTT

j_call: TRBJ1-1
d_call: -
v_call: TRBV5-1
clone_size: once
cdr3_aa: CASRPITVNTEAFF
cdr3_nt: TGCGCCAGCAGACCTATTACCGTGAACACTGAAGCTTTCTTT

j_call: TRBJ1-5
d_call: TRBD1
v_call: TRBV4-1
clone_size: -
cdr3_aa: CASRRTGTGNQPQHF
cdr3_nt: TGCGCCAGCCGACGGACAGGGACCGGGAATCAGCCCCAGCATTTT

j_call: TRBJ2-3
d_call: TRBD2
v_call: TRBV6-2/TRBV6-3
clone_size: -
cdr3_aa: CASSYSRSGGATDTQYF
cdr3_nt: TGTGCCAGCAGTTACTCGCGTAGCGGGGGGGCCACAGATACGCAGTATTTT

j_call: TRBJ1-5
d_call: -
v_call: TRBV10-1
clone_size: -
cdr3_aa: CASSGGLPNQPQHF
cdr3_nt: TGCGCCAGCAGTGGGGGACTGCCCAATCAGCCCCAGCATTTT

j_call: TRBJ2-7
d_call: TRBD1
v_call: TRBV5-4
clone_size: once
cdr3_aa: CASSAAGTAYEQYF
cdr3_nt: TGTGCCAGCAGCGCGGCCGGGACAGCTTACGAGCAGTACTTC

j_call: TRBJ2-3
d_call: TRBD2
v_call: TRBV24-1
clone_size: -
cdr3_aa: CATSDSGGGPPDTQYF
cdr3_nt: TGTGCCACCAGTGATTCCGGGGGGGGGCCCCCAGATACGCAGTATTTT

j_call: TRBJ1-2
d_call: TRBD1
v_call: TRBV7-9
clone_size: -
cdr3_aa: CASSLDAGTASYGYTF
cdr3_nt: TGTGCCAGCAGCTTAGATGCCGGGACAGCTTCCTATGGCTACACCTTC

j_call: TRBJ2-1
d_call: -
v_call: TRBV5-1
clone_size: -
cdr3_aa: CASSLGVGSYNEQFF
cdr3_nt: TGCGCCAGCAGCTTGGGAGTGGGCAGCTACAATGAGCAGTTCTTC

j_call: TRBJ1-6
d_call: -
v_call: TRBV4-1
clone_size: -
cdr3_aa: CASSLGGNSPLHF
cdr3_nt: TGCGCCAGCAGCCTCGGGGGTAATTCACCCCTCCACTTT

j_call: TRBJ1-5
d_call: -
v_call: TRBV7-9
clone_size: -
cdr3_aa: CASGTTTGISNQPQHF
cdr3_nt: TGTGCCAGCGGAACGACCACAGGGATTAGCAATCAGCCCCAGCATTTT

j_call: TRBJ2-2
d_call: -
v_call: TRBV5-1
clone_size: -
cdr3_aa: CASCSGTTNTGELFF
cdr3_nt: TGCGCCAGTTGTTCCGGGACAACGAACACCGGGGAGCTGTTTTTT

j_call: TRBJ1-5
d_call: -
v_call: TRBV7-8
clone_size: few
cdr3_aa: CASSGREGGRNQPQHF
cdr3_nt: TGTGCCAGCAGCGGCCGGGAGGGGGGACGCAATCAGCCCCAGCATTTT

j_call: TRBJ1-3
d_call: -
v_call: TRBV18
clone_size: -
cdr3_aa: CASSLGQPLSGNTIYF
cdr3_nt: TGTGCCAGCTCACTCGGACAGCCGCTCTCTGGAAACACCATATATTTT